This T cell receptor (beta chain) was sequenced in a study of cytotoxic CD8 clonotypes in ibrutinib-treated CLL. Study outcomes and limitations: The study found public clonotypes uncommon, contracting or stable on treatment.

This table comes from immunoSEQ multiplex PCR, and its TCRdb copy is limited to in-frame clones, with some not included. Found here are 270,000 or so clones, around 76% of them singletons; the top ten hold about 5.8%. CDR1 is SGHRS and CDR2 is YFSETQ in the germline V gene. The trim removed 4 bases at V and 3 bases at J, leaving 8 bases unmatched. This CDR3 comprises 15 residues. With respect to this clone: Antigen specificity is unknown.

Material: PBMCs, obtained at disease progression, from a patient treated with ibrutinib. The clonotype comes from a human donor with chronic lymphocytic leukemia. The gene calls are TRBV5-1 and TRBJ2-3; 7 bases line up with TRBD1. DNA for the CDR3: TGCGCCAGCAGCCTGAACAGGGGCGGGACAGATACGCAGTATTTT. Residues: CASSLNRGGTDTQYF.